A selection of T cell receptor beta chains follows, all from one sample in a study of PD-L1 blockade in urothelial cancer. Using immunoSEQ multiplex PCR, the repertoire was profiled, and TCRdb retains in-frame clones only, with some absent. The data hold about 120,000 clones, with roughly 89% observed a single time. The material sequenced was PBMCs, taken around atezolizumab (anti-PD-L1) treatment. The source is a man between 60 and 70 years old with urothelial cancer. Each CDR3 is given with its conserved first and last residue. D genes are given only for firm matches. Clone size is not always given. Where it is, it says once, few, many or a class for expanded clones.

clone size	V gene	D gene	J gene	CDR3 protein	CDR3 DNA
-	TRBV12-5	-	TRBJ2-1	CASGLAPVSYNEQFF	TGTGCTAGTGGTTTGGCCCCTGTCTCCTACAATGAGCAGTTCTTC
-	TRBV27	-	TRBJ2-7	CASSLERSAGYEQYF	TGTGCCAGCAGTTTAGAAAGGTCCGCAGGGTACGAGCAGTACTTC
-	TRBV25-1	-	TRBJ1-2	CASSVSGQPEYGYTF	TGTGCCAGCAGTGTCAGTGGACAGCCCGAATATGGCTACACCTTC
-	TRBV11-2	-	TRBJ1-3	CASSFGQLGGDTIYF	TGTGCCAGCAGCTTTGGACAGTTGGGTGGGGACACCATATATTTT
-	TRBV28	TRBD1	TRBJ1-4	CASSLIFSGQAGKLFF	TGTGCCAGCAGCTTAATATTTTCGGGACAGGCGGGAAAACTGTTTTTT
few	TRBV2	TRBD2	TRBJ2-2	CASRLSTSAGELFF	TGTGCCAGCAGACTATCAACTAGCGCCGGGGAGCTGTTTTTT
-	TRBV7-6	TRBD1	TRBJ2-6	CASSLGTGAGANVLTF	TGTGCCAGCAGCTTAGGGACAGGGGCAGGGGCCAACGTCCTGACTTTC
-	TRBV19	-	TRBJ2-5	CASSSTPIFETQYF	TGTGCCAGTAGCTCCACTCCGATATTTGAGACCCAGTACTTC
-	TRBV18	TRBD1	TRBJ2-7	CASSPWTGFSYEQYF	TGTGCCAGCTCACCGTGGACAGGGTTCTCCTACGAGCAGTACTTC
-	TRBV5-1	TRBD2	TRBJ2-3	CASRIGLAGSTDTQYF	TGCGCCAGCAGAATAGGACTAGCGGGGAGCACAGATACGCAGTATTTT
-	TRBV28	-	TRBJ1-3	CASSLWSEAGNTIYF	TGTGCCAGCAGTTTATGGTCAGAGGCTGGAAACACCATATATTTT
once	TRBV27	TRBD1	TRBJ1-4	CASSLTSGTGLMNGKLFF	TGTGCCAGCAGTTTAACGTCCGGGACAGGCTTAATGAACGGAAAACTGTTTTTT
-	TRBV18	TRBD2	TRBJ2-3	CASSLTPSGSGADTQYF	TGTGCCAGCTCACTAACTCCTAGCGGGAGTGGCGCAGATACGCAGTATTTT
-	TRBV2	TRBD2	TRBJ2-2	CASSPLAGGGTGELFF	TGTGCCAGCAGCCCACTAGCGGGGGGTGGCACCGGGGAGCTGTTTTTT
-	TRBV7-9	TRBD1	TRBJ2-7	CASGTARYEQYF	TGTGCCAGCGGGACAGCCCGCTACGAGCAGTACTTC
-	TRBV27	-	TRBJ2-3	CASSLGTPSTDTQYF	TGTGCCAGCAGTTTAGGGACTCCTAGCACAGATACGCAGTATTTT
-	TRBV11-2	-	TRBJ2-2	CASSLAGSNTGELFF	TGTGCCAGCAGCTTAGCGGGGTCGAACACCGGGGAGCTGTTTTTT
-	TRBV2	TRBD1	TRBJ1-1	CASSGSPGQGRSFF	TGTGCCAGCAGTGGCTCACCGGGACAGGGTCGTTCTTTCTTT
-	TRBV12-5	-	TRBJ2-5	CASGFRQDQETQYF	TGTGCTAGTGGTTTTAGACAAGACCAAGAGACCCAGTACTTC
-	TRBV9	-	TRBJ2-7	CASSVATVYEQYF	TGTGCCAGCAGCGTAGCGACAGTCTACGAGCAGTACTTC
once	TRBV15	TRBD1	TRBJ1-2	CATSSQMTGANYGYTF	TGTGCCACCAGCAGTCAAATGACAGGGGCTAACTATGGCTACACCTTC
-	TRBV7-6	-	TRBJ1-5	CASSLAVDQPQHF	TGTGCCAGCAGCCTGGCTGTTGATCAGCCCCAGCATTTT
-	TRBV7-9	TRBD1	TRBJ2-7	CASSLVGDRGFYEQYF	TGTGCCAGCAGCTTAGTGGGGGACAGGGGCTTCTACGAGCAGTACTTC
-	TRBV28	-	TRBJ1-6	CASIDWGGSYNSPLHF	TGTGCCAGCATCGATTGGGGGGGCTCCTATAATTCACCCCTCCACTTT
-	TRBV7-2	TRBD2	TRBJ2-7	CASSPSGGSTYEQYF	TGTGCCAGCAGCCCTAGCGGGGGTTCCACCTACGAGCAGTACTTC
-	TRBV6-5	TRBD1	TRBJ1-2	CASSYTGTGGSGYTF	TGTGCCAGCAGTTATACCGGGACAGGGGGCTCTGGCTACACCTTC
-	TRBV5-1	TRBD2	TRBJ2-3	CASSAVAGLSSTDTQYF	TGCGCCAGCAGCGCTGTAGCGGGTTTATCTAGCACAGATACGCAGTATTTT